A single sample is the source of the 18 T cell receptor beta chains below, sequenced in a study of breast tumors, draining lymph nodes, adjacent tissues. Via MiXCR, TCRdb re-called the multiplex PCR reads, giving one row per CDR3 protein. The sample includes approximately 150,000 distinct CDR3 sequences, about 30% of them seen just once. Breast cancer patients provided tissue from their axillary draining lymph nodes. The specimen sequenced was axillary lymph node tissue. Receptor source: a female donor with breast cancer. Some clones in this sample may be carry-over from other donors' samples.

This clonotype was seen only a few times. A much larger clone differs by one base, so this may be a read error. The CDR3 protein is CASSLTSGAYNEQLF. CDR3 nucleotide sequence: TGTGCCAGCAGCTTAACTAGCGGGGCTTACAATGAGCAGCTCTTC. The V and J genes are TRBV7-9 and TRBJ2-1; 10 positions agree with TRBD2. The length of the CDR3 is 15 residues. Germline V gives CDR1 SEHNR, CDR2 FQNEAQ (reference sequence).

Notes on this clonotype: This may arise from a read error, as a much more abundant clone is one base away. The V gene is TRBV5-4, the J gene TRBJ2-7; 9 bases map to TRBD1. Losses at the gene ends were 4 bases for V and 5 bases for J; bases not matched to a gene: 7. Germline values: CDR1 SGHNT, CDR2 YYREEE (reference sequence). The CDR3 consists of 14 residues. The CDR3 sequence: CASSHRGPIDEQYF. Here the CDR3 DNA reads TGTGCCAGCAGCCACAGGGGGCCAATCGACGAGCAGTACTTC.

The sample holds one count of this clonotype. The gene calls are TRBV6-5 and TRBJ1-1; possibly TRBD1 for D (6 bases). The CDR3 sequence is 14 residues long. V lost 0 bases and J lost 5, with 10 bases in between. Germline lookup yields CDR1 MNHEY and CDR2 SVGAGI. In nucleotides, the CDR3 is TGTGCCAGCAGTTACTCGGGGGGGCTTACTGAAGCTTTCTTT. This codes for CASSYSGGLTEAFF.

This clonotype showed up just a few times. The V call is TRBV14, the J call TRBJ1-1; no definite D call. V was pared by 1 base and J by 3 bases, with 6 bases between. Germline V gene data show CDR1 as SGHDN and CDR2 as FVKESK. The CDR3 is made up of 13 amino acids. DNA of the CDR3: TGTGCCAGCAGCCAAGGAGGTTACACTGAAGCTTTCTTT. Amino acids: CASSQGGYTEAFF.

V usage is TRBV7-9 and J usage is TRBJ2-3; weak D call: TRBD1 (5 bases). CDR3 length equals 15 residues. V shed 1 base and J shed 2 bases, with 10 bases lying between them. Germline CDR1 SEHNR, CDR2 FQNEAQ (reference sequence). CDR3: CASSLGGRYTDTQYF. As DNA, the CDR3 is TGTGCCAGCAGCTTAGGGGGCAGATACACAGATACGCAGTATTTT. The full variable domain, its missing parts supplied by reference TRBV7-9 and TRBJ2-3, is DTGVSQNPRHKITKRGQNVTFRCDPISEHNRLYWYRQTLGQGPEFLTYFQNEAQLEKSRLLSDRFSAERPKGSFSTLEIQRTEQGDSAMYLCASSLGGRYTDTQYFGPGTRLTVL.

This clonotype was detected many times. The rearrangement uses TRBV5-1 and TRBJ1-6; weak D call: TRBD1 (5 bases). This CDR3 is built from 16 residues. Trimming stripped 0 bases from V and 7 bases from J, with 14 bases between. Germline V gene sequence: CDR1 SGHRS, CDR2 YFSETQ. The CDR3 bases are TGCGCCAGCAGCTTGGAGGTATGGGGGGACAATTCACCCCTCCACTTT. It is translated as CASSLEVWGDNSPLHF. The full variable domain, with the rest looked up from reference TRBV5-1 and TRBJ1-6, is KAGVTQTPRYLIKTRGQQVTLSCSPISGHRSVSWYQQTPGQGLQFLFEYFSETQRNKGNFPGRFSGRQFSNSRSEMNVSTLELGDSALYLCASSLEVWGDNSPLHFGNGTRLTVT.

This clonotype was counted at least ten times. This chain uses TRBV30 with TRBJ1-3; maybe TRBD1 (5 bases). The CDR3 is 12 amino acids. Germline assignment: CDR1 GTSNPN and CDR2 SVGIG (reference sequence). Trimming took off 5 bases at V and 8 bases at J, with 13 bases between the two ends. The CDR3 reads CAWSPGGDTIYF. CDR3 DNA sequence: TGTGCCTGGTCCCCCGGGGGAGACACCATATATTTT.

The CDR3 protein is CATSDNTGVSYNEQFF. The CDR3 DNA sequence: TGTGCCACCAGTGACAATACAGGGGTCTCCTACAATGAGCAGTTCTTC. The chain uses TRBV24-1 and TRBJ2-1; 7 nucleotides agree with TRBD1. Germline CDR1 is KGHDR and CDR2 is SFDVKD. The CDR3 extends over 16 amino acids. J gave up 0 bases and V 4 bases, and 5 bases lay outside the gene matches.

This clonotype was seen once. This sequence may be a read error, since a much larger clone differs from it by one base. The CDR3 spells CASSTPPDGSYEQYF. Written as DNA, the CDR3 is TGTGCCAGCAGTACCCCCCCTGACGGGTCCTACGAGCAGTACTTC. The V and J genes are TRBV2 and TRBJ2-7, with no clear D. This CDR3 contains 15 residues. CDR1 SNHLY and CDR2 FYNNEI come from the germline V gene. V lost 5 bases, J lost 1 base, and 15 bases lay in between.

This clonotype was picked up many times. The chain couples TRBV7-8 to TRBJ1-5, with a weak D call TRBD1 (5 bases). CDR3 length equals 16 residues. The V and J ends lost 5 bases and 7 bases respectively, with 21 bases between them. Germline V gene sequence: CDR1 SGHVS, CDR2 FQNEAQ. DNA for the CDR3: TGTGCCAGCAGCGCCCGGGAAGGGGTGGGTGTACAGCCCCAGCATTTT. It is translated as CASSAREGVGVQPQHF.

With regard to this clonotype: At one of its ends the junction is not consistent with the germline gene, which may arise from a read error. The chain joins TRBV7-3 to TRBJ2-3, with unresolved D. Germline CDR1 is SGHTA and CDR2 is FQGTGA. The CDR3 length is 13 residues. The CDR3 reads CASSLRPADTQYF. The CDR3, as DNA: TGTGCCAGCAGCTTACGCCCCGCAGATACGCAGTATTTC.

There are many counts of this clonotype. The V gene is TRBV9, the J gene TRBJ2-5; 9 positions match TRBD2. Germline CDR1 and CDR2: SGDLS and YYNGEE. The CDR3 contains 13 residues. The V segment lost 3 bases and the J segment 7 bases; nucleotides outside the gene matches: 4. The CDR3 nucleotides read TGTGCCAGCAGCGAACGCGGGGGGGGGACCCAGTACTTC. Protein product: CASSERGGGTQYF.

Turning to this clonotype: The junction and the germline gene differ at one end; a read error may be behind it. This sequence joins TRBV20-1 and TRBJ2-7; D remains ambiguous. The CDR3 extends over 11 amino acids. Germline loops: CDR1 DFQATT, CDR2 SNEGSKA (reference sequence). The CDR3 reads CSARVGYEQSF. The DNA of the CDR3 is TGCAGTGCTAGAGTGGGCTACGAGCAGTCCTTC.

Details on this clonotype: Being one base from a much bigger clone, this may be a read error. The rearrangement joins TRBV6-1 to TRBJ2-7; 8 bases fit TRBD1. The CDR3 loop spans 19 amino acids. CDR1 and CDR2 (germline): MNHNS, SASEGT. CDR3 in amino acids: CASSEGQGAPSDLSYEQHF. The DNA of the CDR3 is TGTGCCAGCAGTGAGGGGCAGGGGGCCCCCTCTGATCTCTCCTACGAGCAGCACTTC.

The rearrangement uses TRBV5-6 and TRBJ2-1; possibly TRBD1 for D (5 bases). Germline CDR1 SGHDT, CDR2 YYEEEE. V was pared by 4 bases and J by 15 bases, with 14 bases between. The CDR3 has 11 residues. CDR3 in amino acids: CASSLTDAPFF. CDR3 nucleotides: TGTGCCAGCAGCCTGACAGATGCGCCGTTCTTC. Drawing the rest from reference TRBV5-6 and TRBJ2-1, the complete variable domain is DAGVTQSPTHLIKTRGQQVTLRCSPKSGHDTVSWYQQALGQGPQFIFQYYEEEERQRGNFPDRFSGHQFPNYSSELNVNALLLGDSALYLCASSLTDAPFFGPGTRLTVL.

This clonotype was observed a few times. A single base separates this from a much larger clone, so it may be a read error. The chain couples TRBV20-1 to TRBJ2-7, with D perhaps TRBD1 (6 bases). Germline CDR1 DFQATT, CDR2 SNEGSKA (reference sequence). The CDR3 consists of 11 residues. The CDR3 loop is CSARDIYEQSF. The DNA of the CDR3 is TGCAGTGCCCGGGACATCTACGAGCAGTCCTTC.

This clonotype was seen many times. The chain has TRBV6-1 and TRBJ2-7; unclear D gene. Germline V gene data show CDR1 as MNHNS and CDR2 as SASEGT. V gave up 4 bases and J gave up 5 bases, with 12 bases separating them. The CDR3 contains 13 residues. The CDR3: CASSVREKDEQYF. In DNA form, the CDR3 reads TGTGCCAGCAGTGTAAGGGAAAAGGACGAGCAGTACTTC.

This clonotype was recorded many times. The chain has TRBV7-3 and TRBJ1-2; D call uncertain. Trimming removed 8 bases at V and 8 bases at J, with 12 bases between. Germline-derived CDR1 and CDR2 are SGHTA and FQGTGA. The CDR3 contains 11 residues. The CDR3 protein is CASPPRQGYTF. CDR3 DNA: TGTGCCAGCCCCCCCCGGCAGGGCTACACCTTC. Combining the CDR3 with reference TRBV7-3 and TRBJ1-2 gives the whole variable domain GAGVSQTPSNKVTEKGKYVELRCDPISGHTALYWYRQSLGQGPEFLIYFQGTGAADDSGLPNDRFFAVRPEGSVSTLKIQRTERGDSAVYLCASPPRQGYTFGSGTRLTVV.